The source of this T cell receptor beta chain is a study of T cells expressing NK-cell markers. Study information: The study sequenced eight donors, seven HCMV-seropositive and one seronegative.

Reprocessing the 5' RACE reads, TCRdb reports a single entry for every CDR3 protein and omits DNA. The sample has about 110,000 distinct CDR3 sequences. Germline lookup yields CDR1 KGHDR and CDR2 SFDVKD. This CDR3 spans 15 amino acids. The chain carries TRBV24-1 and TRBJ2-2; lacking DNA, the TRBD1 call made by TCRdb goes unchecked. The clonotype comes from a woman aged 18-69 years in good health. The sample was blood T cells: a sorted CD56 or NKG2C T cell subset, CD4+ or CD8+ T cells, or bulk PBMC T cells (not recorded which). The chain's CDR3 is CATSDLSGDTGELFF.